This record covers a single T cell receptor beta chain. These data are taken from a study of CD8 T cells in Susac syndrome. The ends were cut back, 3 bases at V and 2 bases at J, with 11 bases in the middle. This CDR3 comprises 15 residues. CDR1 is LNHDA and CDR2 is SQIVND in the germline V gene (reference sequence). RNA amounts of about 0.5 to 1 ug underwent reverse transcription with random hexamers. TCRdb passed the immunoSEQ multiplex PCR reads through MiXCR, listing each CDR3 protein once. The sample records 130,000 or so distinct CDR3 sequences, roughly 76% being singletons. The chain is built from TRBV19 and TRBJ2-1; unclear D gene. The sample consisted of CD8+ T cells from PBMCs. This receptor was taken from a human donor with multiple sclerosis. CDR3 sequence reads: CASSMSSSAYNEQFF. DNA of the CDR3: TGTGCCAGTAGTATGAGTTCCTCCGCCTACAATGAGCAGTTCTTC.